The rows below give T cell receptor beta chains drawn from one sample of a study of blood T cells in healthy people across ages. A single record per CDR3 protein comes from TCRdb applying MiXCR to the 5' RACE reads. The sample carries around 800,000 distinct CDR3 sequences, about 45% recorded once. The sample comprised blood. These receptor sequences come from a man older than 75 in good health. Both conserved end residues are part of each CDR3. The D gene is left open where the match is weak. The size entry is marked missing in some rows and otherwise reads once, few, many or a size class.

clone_size	j_call	v_call	d_call	cdr3_aa	cdr3_nt
few	TRBJ2-3	TRBV20-1	TRBD2	CSQAGADTQYF	TGCAGTCAAGCGGGAGCGGATACGCAGTATTTT
few	TRBJ1-6	TRBV27	TRBD1	CASRRPGQGFSPLHF	TGTGCCAGCAGGAGACCCGGACAGGGGTTCTCACCCCTCCACTTT
many	TRBJ2-1	TRBV20-1	TRBD2	CSAQGTSGLGEQFF	TGCAGTGCACAGGGGACTAGCGGGTTGGGTGAGCAGTTCTTC
NA	TRBJ2-7	TRBV7-2	NA	CASSSHRQYSYEQYF	TGTGCCAGCAGCTCCCACCGACAGTACTCCTACGAGCAGTACTTC
NA	TRBJ1-2	TRBV2	TRBD1	CASSEGQGFYGYTF	TGTGCCAGCAGTGAAGGACAGGGGTTCTATGGCTACACCTTC
NA	TRBJ2-1	TRBV29-1	NA	CSVEAPGGGGTGSEQFF	TGCAGCGTTGAAGCCCCGGGAGGGGGCGGGACTGGGAGTGAGCAGTTCTTC
many	TRBJ2-5	TRBV21-1	NA	CASSKYFRTKKETQYF	TGTGCCAGCAGCAAATATTTCAGGACGAAAAAAGAGACCCAGTACTTC
many	TRBJ2-5	TRBV28	NA	CASIQSEYQSETQYF	TGTGCCAGCATACAGTCTGAGTATCAAAGCGAGACCCAGTACTTC
NA	TRBJ2-3	TRBV2	NA	CASSFSFRTDTQYF	TGTGCCAGCAGTTTTTCCTTCCGCACAGATACGCAGTATTTT
NA	TRBJ2-1	TRBV29-1	NA	CSGRDVRGSDEQFF	TGCAGCGGTCGGGACGTGAGGGGCTCGGATGAGCAGTTCTTC
NA	TRBJ2-7	TRBV28	NA	CASSLAPAHEQYF	TGTGCCAGCAGCCTAGCGCCGGCCCACGAGCAGTACTTC
NA	TRBJ2-7	TRBV5-1	NA	CASSFGRGTEGVYEQYF	TGCGCCAGCAGCTTTGGCCGGGGGACAGAAGGAGTCTACGAGCAGTACTTC
few	TRBJ1-1	TRBV7-2	NA	CASSSQGRRTEAFF	TGTGCCAGCAGCTCTCAGGGGCGGCGCACTGAAGCTTTCTTT
few	TRBJ2-5	TRBV10-3	NA	CAISEPRGGETQYF	TGTGCCATCAGTGAACCTAGGGGTGGTGAGACCCAGTACTTC
NA	TRBJ1-6	TRBV4-1	NA	CASSQAVATNSPLHF	TGCGCCAGCAGCCAAGCAGTAGCGACTAATTCACCCCTCCACTTT
NA	TRBJ1-1	TRBV20-1	TRBD1	CSAYPRDSYGTEAFF	TGCAGTGCTTACCCCCGGGACAGCTATGGCACTGAAGCTTTCTTT
many	TRBJ2-7	TRBV2	NA	CASSAPGQPTYEQYF	TGTGCCAGCAGTGCCCCGGGTCAACCAACCTACGAGCAGTACTTC
NA	TRBJ1-4	TRBV7-2	NA	CASSYRLNEKLFF	TGTGCCAGCAGTTACAGGCTGAATGAAAAACTGTTTTTT
NA	TRBJ2-7	TRBV2	NA	CASNRVGTDYEQYF	TGTGCCAGCAATCGAGTGGGGACCGACTACGAGCAGTACTTC
few	TRBJ1-2	TRBV6-2/TRBV6-3	NA	CASSRTDPNDRYTF	TGTGCCAGCAGTCGGACGGACCCCAACGATCGCTACACCTTC
few	TRBJ2-7	TRBV20-1	TRBD1	CSARDGDRFLYEQYF	TGCAGTGCTAGAGACGGGGACAGATTCCTCTACGAGCAGTACTTC
few	TRBJ2-1	TRBV25-1	NA	CATARGESYNEQFF	TGTGCCACCGCTAGGGGGGAATCCTACAATGAGCAGTTCTTC
NA	TRBJ2-7	TRBV20-1	TRBD2	CSTSSFLAGGKNYEQYF	TGCAGTACTAGCTCGTTCCTAGCGGGAGGGAAAAACTACGAGCAGTACTTC
NA	TRBJ2-1	TRBV7-2	TRBD2	CASRRGTSGGPHEQFF	TGTGCCAGCCGGAGAGGGACTAGCGGGGGTCCCCATGAGCAGTTCTTC
few	TRBJ2-5	TRBV30	TRBD2	CAWSALAGETQYF	TGTGCCTGGAGTGCTTTAGCGGGAGAGACCCAGTACTTC
NA	TRBJ2-5	TRBV18	TRBD1	CASSSRGQGSFETQYF	TGTGCCAGCTCGTCCAGGGGACAGGGGTCGTTCGAGACCCAGTACTTC
few	TRBJ2-4	TRBV12-3/TRBV12-4	NA	CASSLGLAKNIQYF	TGTGCCAGCAGTTTAGGACTAGCCAAAAACATTCAGTACTTC
NA	TRBJ2-7	TRBV7-2	NA	CASSLRLPNEQYF	TGTGCCAGCAGCTTACGACTACCCAACGAGCAGTACTTC
few	TRBJ2-7	TRBV30	NA	CAWSGKGHNYEQYF	TGTGCCTGGAGTGGGAAGGGACATAACTACGAGCAGTACTTC
NA	TRBJ1-4	TRBV24-1	NA	CATSEDGREVFF	TGTGCCACCAGTGAAGACGGTCGGGAGGTGTTTTTT
NA	TRBJ2-7	TRBV7-9	NA	CASSLERGGYISYEQYF	TGTGCCAGCAGCTTAGAGAGAGGGGGTTACATCTCCTACGAGCAGTACTTC
NA	TRBJ2-1	TRBV4-2	NA	CASSQGQGRNEQFF	TGTGCCAGCAGCCAAGGCCAGGGGCGGAATGAGCAGTTCTTC
many	TRBJ2-7	TRBV2	NA	CASTIWGEPREQYF	TGTGCCAGCACCATATGGGGGGAACCTAGAGAGCAGTACTTC
few	TRBJ1-6	TRBV7-9	TRBD1	CASSVGQDNSPLHF	TGTGCCAGCAGTGTGGGACAGGATAATTCACCCCTCCACTTT
NA	TRBJ2-1	TRBV5-1	NA	CASRFRDTYNEQFF	TGCGCCAGCAGGTTCCGGGACACTTACAATGAGCAGTTCTTC
NA	TRBJ2-3	TRBV29-1	NA	CSVITQGPDTQYF	TGCAGCGTTATAACACAGGGTCCAGATACGCAGTATTTT
NA	TRBJ1-1	TRBV10-3	NA	CATDDRSSKTAFF	TGTGCCACCGACGACAGGTCCAGTAAAACAGCTTTCTTT
NA	TRBJ2-1	TRBV12-3/TRBV12-4	NA	CASRPSHSRGNEQFF	TGTGCCAGCAGGCCTTCACACTCCAGGGGTAATGAGCAGTTCTTC
NA	TRBJ2-7	TRBV7-9	NA	CASSLPNSGNEQYF	TGTGCCAGCAGCTTGCCGAATTCAGGAAACGAGCAGTACTTC
few	TRBJ1-2	TRBV7-2	NA	CASSPRYGSNYGYTF	TGTGCCAGCAGCCCAAGATACGGCAGCAACTATGGCTACACCTTC
NA	TRBJ2-1	TRBV11-2	NA	CASRQSSYNEQFF	TGTGCCAGCAGACAGAGCTCCTACAATGAGCAGTTCTTC
NA	TRBJ2-5	TRBV7-2	NA	CASSYGLAGTQYF	TGTGCCAGCAGCTACGGACTCGCGGGGACCCAGTACTTC
few	TRBJ2-7	TRBV9	NA	CASSVDWEGGEQYF	TGTGCCAGCAGCGTAGATTGGGAAGGGGGCGAGCAGTACTTC
many	TRBJ2-1	TRBV7-3	TRBD2	CASSPAPPAGGLNEQFF	TGTGCCAGCAGCCCCGCGCCGCCTGCGGGAGGGCTGAATGAGCAGTTCTTC
few	TRBJ1-5	TRBV5-1	NA	CASSLTEGVQPQHF	TGCGCCAGCAGCTTGACGGAGGGAGTCCAGCCCCAGCATTTT
many	TRBJ2-5	TRBV7-3	NA	CASSLNGGPQETQYF	TGTGCCAGCAGCCTAAACGGGGGGCCACAAGAGACCCAGTACTTC
NA	TRBJ1-2	TRBV29-1	NA	CSASGLDYGYTF	TGCAGCGCATCGGGTCTCGACTATGGCTACACCTTC
NA	TRBJ1-2	TRBV2	NA	CASSEARSRLNYGYTF	TGTGCCAGCAGTGAAGCGCGGAGCAGGCTGAACTATGGCTACACCTTC